The clone carrying this T cell receptor beta chain was observed a single time. A much larger clone sits a single nucleotide away, making a read error possible. TCRdb re-called the PCR reads with MiXCR, one entry per CDR3 protein. The sample shows approximately 670,000 distinct CDR3 sequences, about 20% of them seen only once. This entry is derived from a study of molecular identifiers for immune sequencing clone quantification. The germline CDR1 and CDR2 sequences are MGHRA and YSYEKL. The CDR3 loop spans 16 amino acids. Material: naive CD8+ T cells from blood, with Jurkat cell RNA spiked in. Subset noted: FACS-sorted CD8+CD4-CCR7+CD45RA+ naive T cells. V usage is TRBV4-1 and J usage is TRBJ2-1, with 8 bases lining up with TRBD2. The receptor's source is a human donor in good health. Some libraries in this study had Jurkat cell RNA spiked in. The CDR3 DNA reads TGCACCAGCAGCCAACGTCCGGGACTAGGGCCTAATGAGCAGTTCTTC. Its protein is CTSSQRPGLGPNEQFF.